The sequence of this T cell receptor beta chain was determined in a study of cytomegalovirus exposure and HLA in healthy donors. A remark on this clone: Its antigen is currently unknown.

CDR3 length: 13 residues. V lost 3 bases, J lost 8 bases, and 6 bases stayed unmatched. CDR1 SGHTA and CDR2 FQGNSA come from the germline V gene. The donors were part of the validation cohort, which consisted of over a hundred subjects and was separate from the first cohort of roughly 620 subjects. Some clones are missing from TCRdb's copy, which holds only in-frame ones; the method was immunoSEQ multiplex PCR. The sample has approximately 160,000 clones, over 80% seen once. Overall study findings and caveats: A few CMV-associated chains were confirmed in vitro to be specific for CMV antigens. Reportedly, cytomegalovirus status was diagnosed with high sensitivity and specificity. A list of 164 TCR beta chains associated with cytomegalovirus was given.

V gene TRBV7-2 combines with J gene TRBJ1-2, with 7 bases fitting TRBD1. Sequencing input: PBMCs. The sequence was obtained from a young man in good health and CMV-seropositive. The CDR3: CASSFDRAGGYTF. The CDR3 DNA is TGTGCCAGCAGCTTTGACAGGGCAGGAGGCTACACCTTC. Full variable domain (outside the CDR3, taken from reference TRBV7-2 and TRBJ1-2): GAGVSQSPSNKVTEKGKDVELRCDPISGHTALYWYRQSLGQGLEFLIYFQGNSAPDKSGLPSDRFSAERTGGSVSTLTIQRTQQEDSAVYLCASSFDRAGGYTFGSGTRLTVV.